This record covers a single TCR beta chain. The data belong to a study of blood T cell repertoires in COVID-19. The table came from immunoSEQ multiplex PCR; TCRdb's copy has only in-frame clones and leaves some out. Seen here are 73,000 or so clones, 86% observed once, and the top ten hold less than 9%. The germline V gene encodes CDR1 WSHSY and CDR2 SAAADI. V gave up 3 bases and J gave up 6 bases; unmatched junction bases: 5. This CDR3 has 15 residues. This clonotype was sampled from a young man with acute or convalescent COVID-19. This chain uses TRBV10-2 with TRBJ2-2; 9 nucleotides match TRBD2. Input material: peripheral blood. DNA of the CDR3: TGCGCCAGCAGTGAAGGGGTAGCGGGAGCCGGGGAGCTGTTTTTT. Translating gives CASSEGVAGAGELFF.